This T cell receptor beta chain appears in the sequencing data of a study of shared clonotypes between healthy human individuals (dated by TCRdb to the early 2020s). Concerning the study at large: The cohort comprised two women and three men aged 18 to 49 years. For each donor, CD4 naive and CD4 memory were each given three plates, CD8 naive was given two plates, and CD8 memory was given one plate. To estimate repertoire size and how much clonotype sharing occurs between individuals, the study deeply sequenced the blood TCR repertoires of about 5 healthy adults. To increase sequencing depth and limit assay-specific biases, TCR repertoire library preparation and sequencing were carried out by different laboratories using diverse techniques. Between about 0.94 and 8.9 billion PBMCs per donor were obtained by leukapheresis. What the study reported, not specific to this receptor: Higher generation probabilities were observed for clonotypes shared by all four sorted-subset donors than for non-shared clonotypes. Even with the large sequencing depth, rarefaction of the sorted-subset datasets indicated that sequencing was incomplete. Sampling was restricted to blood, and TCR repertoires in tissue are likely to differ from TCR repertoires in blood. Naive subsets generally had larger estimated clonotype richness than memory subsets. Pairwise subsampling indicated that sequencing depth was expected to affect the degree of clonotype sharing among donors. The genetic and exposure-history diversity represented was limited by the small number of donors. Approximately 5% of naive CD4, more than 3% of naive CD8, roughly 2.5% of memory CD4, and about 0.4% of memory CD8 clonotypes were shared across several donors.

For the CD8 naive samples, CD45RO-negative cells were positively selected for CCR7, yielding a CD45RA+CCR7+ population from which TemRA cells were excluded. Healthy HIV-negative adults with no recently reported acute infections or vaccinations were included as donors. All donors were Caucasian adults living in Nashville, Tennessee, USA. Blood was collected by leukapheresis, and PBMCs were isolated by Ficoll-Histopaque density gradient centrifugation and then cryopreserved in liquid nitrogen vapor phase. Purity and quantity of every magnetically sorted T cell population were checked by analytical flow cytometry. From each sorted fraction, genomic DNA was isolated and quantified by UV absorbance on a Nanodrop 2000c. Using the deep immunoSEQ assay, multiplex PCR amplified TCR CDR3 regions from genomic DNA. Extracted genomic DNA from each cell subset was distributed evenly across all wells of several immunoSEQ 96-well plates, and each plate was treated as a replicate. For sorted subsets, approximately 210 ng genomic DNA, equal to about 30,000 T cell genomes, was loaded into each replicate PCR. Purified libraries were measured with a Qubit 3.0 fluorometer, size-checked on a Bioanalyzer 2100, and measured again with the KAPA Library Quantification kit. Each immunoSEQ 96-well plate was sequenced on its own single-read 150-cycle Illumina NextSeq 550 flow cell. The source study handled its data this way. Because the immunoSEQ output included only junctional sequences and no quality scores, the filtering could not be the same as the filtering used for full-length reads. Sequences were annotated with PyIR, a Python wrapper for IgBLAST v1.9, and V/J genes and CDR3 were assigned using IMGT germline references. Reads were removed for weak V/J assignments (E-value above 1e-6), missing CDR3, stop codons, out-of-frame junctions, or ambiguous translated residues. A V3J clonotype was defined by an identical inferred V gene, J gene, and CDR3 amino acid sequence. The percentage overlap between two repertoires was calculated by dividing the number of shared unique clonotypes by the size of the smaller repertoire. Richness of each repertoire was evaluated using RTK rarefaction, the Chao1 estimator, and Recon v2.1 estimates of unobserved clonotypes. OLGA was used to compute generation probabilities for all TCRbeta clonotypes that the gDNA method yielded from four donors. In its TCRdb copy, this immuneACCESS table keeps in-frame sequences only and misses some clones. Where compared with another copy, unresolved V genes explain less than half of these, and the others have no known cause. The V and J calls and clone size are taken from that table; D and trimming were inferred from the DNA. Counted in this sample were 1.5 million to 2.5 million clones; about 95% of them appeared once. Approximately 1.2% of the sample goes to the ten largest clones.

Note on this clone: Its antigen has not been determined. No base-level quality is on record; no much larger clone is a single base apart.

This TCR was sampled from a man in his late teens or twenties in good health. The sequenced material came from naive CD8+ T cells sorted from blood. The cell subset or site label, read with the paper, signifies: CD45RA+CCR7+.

DNA sequence: TGCGCCAGCAGCCAATCTTCCCTGACCGGGGAGCTGTTTTTT. This yields the protein CASSQSSLTGELFF. The chain couples TRBV4-3 to TRBJ2-2, with the identity of the D gene unclear. From its cysteine to its phenylalanine, the CDR3 spans 14 amino acids. Left in the record is the CDR3 DNA by itself, 42 bases read in frame from the first base. V is shortened by 2 bases, J by 5 bases, and the region joining them spans 9 bases. In the germline V gene, CDR1 corresponds to LGHNA and CDR2 to YSLEER.